These T cell receptor beta chains were read from a single sample in a study of long-term antiretroviral therapy in people with HIV. Sequencing used immunoSEQ multiplex PCR; TCRdb keeps in-frame clones, though not all of them. The data contain roughly 20,000 clones, 76% of them seen just once; the ten biggest clones take up less than 10%. The sequencing used unsorted PBMCs, collected 0.5 years before starting antiretroviral therapy. These TCRs come from a man younger than 35 with HIV. Both conserved end residues are part of each CDR3. D genes are given only for firm matches. For some rows the clone size is stated as once, few or many, or as a class when expanded; others skip it.

j_call,d_call,v_call,clone_size,cdr3_nt,cdr3_aa
TRBJ2-5,TRBD1,TRBV11-1,once,TGTGCCAGCAGCGCTACACAGGGGAAAGAGACCCAGTACTTC,CASSATQGKETQYF
TRBJ2-2,TRBD1,TRBV10-1,.,TGCGCCAGCAGTGAGTCGAGGAGCAGGGGGATAACGAACACCGGGGAGCTGTTTTTT,CASSESRSRGITNTGELFF
TRBJ1-1,TRBD1,TRBV6-6,.,TGTGCCAGCAGTTACGGGGCAGGGGGGAACACTGAAGCTTTCTTT,CASSYGAGGNTEAFF
TRBJ1-1,.,TRBV5-4,.,TGTGCCAGCAGCTTGTCGGGGGGGTTTAAAAAAATGAACACTGAAGCTTTCTTT,CASSLSGGFKKMNTEAFF
TRBJ2-7,TRBD1,TRBV7-3,.,TGTGCCAGCAGCCCCCGACAGGGGGGGATTTACGAGCAGTACTTC,CASSPRQGGIYEQYF
TRBJ2-3,TRBD2,TRBV5-8,.,TGTGCCAGCAGCTTCCCGACTAGCATGGGAGCCGCAGATACGCAGTATTTT,CASSFPTSMGAADTQYF
TRBJ2-5,.,TRBV11-2,.,TGTGCCAGCAGCTTAGAGATAGGGGGGGAGACCCAGTACTTC,CASSLEIGGETQYF
TRBJ1-1,.,TRBV6-5,.,TGTGCCAGCAGTTTACGTGGGGACCACAACACTGAAGCTTTCTTT,CASSLRGDHNTEAFF
TRBJ1-3,.,TRBV9,few,TGTGCCAGCACCCGGAGCAGTGGAAACACCATATATTTT,CASTRSSGNTIYF
TRBJ2-2,.,TRBV5-5,once,TGTGCCAGCAGCCCGTACAAGGGCGGGGAGCTGTTTTTT,CASSPYKGGELFF
TRBJ2-7,TRBD2,TRBV29-1,.,TGCTACGGGGGGTCATCAACCTACGAGCAGTACTTC,CYGGSSTYEQYF
TRBJ2-7,TRBD1,TRBV5-6,.,TGTGCCAGCAGCTTGGGGCCGGGACAGGGGAACTACGAGCAGTACTTC,CASSLGPGQGNYEQYF
TRBJ2-7,TRBD1,TRBV29-1,.,TGCAGCGTTGAGCAGGGGGCTCCCTACGAGCAGTACTTC,CSVEQGAPYEQYF
TRBJ1-5,.,TRBV28,.,TGTGCCAGCAGTTTCCCCAATCAGCCCCAGCATTTT,CASSFPNQPQHF
TRBJ1-1,.,TRBV12-5,.,TGTGCTAGTGGTTTGGGGCCACTGACTGAAGCTTTCTTT,CASGLGPLTEAFF
TRBJ2-7,TRBD1,TRBV7-9,.,TGTGCCAGCAGCTCTAACAGGGGCCCCTACGAGCAGTACTTC,CASSSNRGPYEQYF
TRBJ2-1,.,TRBV6-5,.,TGTGCCAGCAGTTACTCGAACTCTGACAATGAGCAGTTCTTC,CASSYSNSDNEQFF
TRBJ2-1,TRBD2,TRBV5-1,.,TGCGCCAGCAGTTCCAGAGACCTTGGGACTAGCGGGAGAAGCTCCTACAATGAGCAGTTCTTC,CASSSRDLGTSGRSSYNEQFF
TRBJ2-3,.,TRBV25-1,.,TGTGCCAGCAGTGGGGCCGGTACGCAGTATTTT,CASSGAGTQYF
TRBJ1-3,.,TRBV9,.,TGTGCCAGCAGCGTTGGGGAGAGGGGAAACACCATATATTTT,CASSVGERGNTIYF
TRBJ2-2,.,TRBV7-2,.,TGTGCCAGCAGCTTAACTGCGAACACCGGGGAGCTGTTTTTT,CASSLTANTGELFF
TRBJ1-5,.,TRBV19,.,TGTGCCAGTAGTAATAGCGGTCAGCCCCAGCATTTT,CASSNSGQPQHF
TRBJ1-2,.,TRBV4-1,.,TGCGCCAGCAGCCAAGAAGGTTCAGCAGTCTATGGCTACACCTTC,CASSQEGSAVYGYTF
TRBJ1-2,TRBD1,TRBV5-8,.,TGTGCCAGCACTTGGGGACAGGGGATCTATGGCTACACCTTC,CASTWGQGIYGYTF
TRBJ2-5,TRBD2,TRBV15,.,TGTGCCACCAGCAGGAGGGTCGGACTAGCGGGAGGTAGTTGGCAAGAGACCCAGTACTTC,CATSRRVGLAGGSWQETQYF
TRBJ2-7,TRBD1,TRBV27,.,TGTGCCAGCAGCATTACAGGGGGCGAAGGTATGGGATACAACGAGCAGTACTTC,CASSITGGEGMGYNEQYF